Shown below are 25 T cell receptor beta chains from a single sample sequenced in a study of OX40 agonist ivuxolimab in advanced cancers. Method: immunoSEQ multiplex PCR; TCRdb's copy keeps in-frame clones and lacks some. The sample holds about 17,000 clones, 73% seen once. The sequences come from CD4+ or CD8+ T cells sorted from blood, collected in a trial of the OX40 agonist ivuxolimab. The receptors here all came from an adult with an advanced solid tumor such as melanoma, head and neck, liver or kidney cancer.

The chain links TRBV19 to TRBJ2-4; TRBD2 matches at 10 bases. The germline gives CDR1 LNHDA, CDR2 SQIVND (reference sequence). V shed 8 bases, J shed 8 bases, and the junction held 9 bases outside the gene matches. The CDR3 runs to 14 residues. CDR3 coding DNA: TGTGCCAGTCGCAAGCGGGAGGGCCCTGACATTCAGTACTTC. Translated: CASRKREGPDIQYF.

By frequency in the sample, this clone is medium-sized. CDR3 sequence (DNA): TGCGCCAGCATCGACTGGACTAGCGGATTCTACGAGCAGTACTTC. This codes for CASIDWTSGFYEQYF. The chain joins TRBV10-2 to TRBJ2-7, with TRBD2 matching 10 bases. This CDR3 is built from 15 residues. CDR1 and CDR2 (germline): WSHSY, SAAADI. V lost 7 bases and J lost 3; bases outside the gene matches: 9.

The chain links TRBV19 to TRBJ1-2; D might be TRBD1 (6 bases). The germline CDR1 and CDR2 sequences are LNHDA and SQIVND (reference sequence). The CDR3 spans 15 residues. V gave up 3 bases and J gave up 4 bases, with 15 bases separating them. CDR3 amino acids: CASSISGEGPYGYTF. The CDR3 coding sequence is TGTGCCAGTAGTATTTCAGGGGAAGGGCCCTATGGCTACACCTTC.

In regard to this clone: A read error may produce the germline difference seen at one junction end. The rearrangement uses TRBV29-1 and TRBJ2-3, with 12 nucleotides matching TRBD2. CDR3 length: 14 amino acids. Germline CDR1 is SQVTM and CDR2 is ANQGSEA. This CDR3 is CSVEGFLAGGPKDF. CDR3 DNA sequence: TGCAGCGTTGAAGGTTTTCTAGCGGGAGGGCCTAAGGATTTT.

V usage is TRBV27 and J usage is TRBJ2-1; tentative D call: TRBD1 (6 bases). This CDR3 is 14 amino acids long. Germline V lookup: CDR1 MNHEY, CDR2 SMNVEV (reference sequence). V was clipped by 3 bases and J by 8 bases, with 14 bases between them. Written as DNA, the CDR3 is TGTGCCAGCAGTTTGCAGGGGCTCGGAGATGAGCAGTTCTTC. Its protein is CASSLQGLGDEQFF.

The genes are TRBV30 and TRBJ1-2, with 11 bases that match TRBD1. CDR3 length: 14 amino acids. The V gene end was trimmed by 4 bases and the J gene end by 5 bases; junction bases not matched to a gene: 6. The germline gives CDR1 GTSNPN, CDR2 SVGIG (reference sequence). CDR3 sequence reads: CAWTPGQGAYGYTF. For the CDR3, the DNA is TGTGCCTGGACTCCCGGACAGGGGGCGTATGGCTACACCTTC.

This sequence joins TRBV25-1 and TRBJ2-7; D may be TRBD1 or TRBD2 (5 bases each). V was trimmed by 1 base and J by 7 bases, leaving 11 bases between them. Germline CDR1 reads MGHDK; CDR2 reads SYGVNS. This CDR3 is built from 13 residues. CDR3 nucleotide sequence: TGTGCCAGCAGTGAATGGGGGTCCGGGGAGCAGTACTTC. The encoded protein is CASSEWGSGEQYF.

The rearrangement uses TRBV4-3 and TRBJ2-3; 10 nucleotides line up with TRBD2. The CDR3 spans 15 residues. J was trimmed by 4 bases and V by 3 bases; bases with no gene match: 4. CDR1 and CDR2 from the germline V gene are LGHNA and YSLEER. This CDR3 is CASSQLAGVADTQYF. CDR3 nucleotide sequence: TGCGCCAGCAGCCAGCTAGCGGGAGTGGCAGATACGCAGTATTTT.

This clone occurred once. For the CDR3, the DNA is TGTGCCAGCAGTCCTCTAGGGCCGATTGTCACAGATACGCAGTATTTT. Protein sequence: CASSPLGPIVTDTQYF. The chain is built from TRBV7-6 and TRBJ2-3; D is uncertain. Trimming removed 6 bases from V and 2 bases from J, with 18 bases in between. Germline-derived CDR1 and CDR2 are SGHVS and FNYEAQ. The CDR3 spans 16 residues.

The rearrangement links TRBV27 to TRBJ2-7; D may be TRBD2 (6 bases). The CDR3 is 12 amino acids. CDR1 and CDR2 (germline): MNHEY, SMNVEV (reference sequence). The V end lost 11 bases, the J end lost 4 bases, and 15 bases lay between the germline ends. As DNA, the CDR3 is TGTGCCTCCAGTGGAGGGGCGTACGAGCAGTACTTC. This sequence encodes CASSGGAYEQYF.

V gene TRBV7-8 combines with J gene TRBJ1-5; D may be TRBD1 (5 bases). V shed 1 base and J shed 2 bases, with 15 bases lying between them. The CDR3 contains 17 residues. Germline-derived CDR1 and CDR2 are SGHVS and FQNEAQ. The CDR3 DNA sequence: TGTGCCAGCAGCTTAGACCGTGGGGGATGGGGCAATCAGCCCCAGCATTTT. Its translation is CASSLDRGGWGNQPQHF.

This CDR3 is CASSPLHRATDTQYF. For the CDR3, the DNA is TGTGCCAGCAGCCCCCTCCATAGGGCCACAGATACGCAGTATTTT. V is TRBV11-3 and J is TRBJ2-3; D gene ambiguous. This CDR3 has 15 residues. Germline V lookup: CDR1 SGHNT, CDR2 YENEEA. Trimming removed 5 bases from V and 2 bases from J, with 14 bases in between. Filled out from reference TRBV11-3 and TRBJ2-3, the complete variable domain reads EAGVVQSPRYKIIEKKQPVAFWCNPISGHNTLYWYLQNLGQGPELLIRYENEEAVDDSQLPKDRFSAERLKGVDSTLKIQPAELGDSAVYLCASSPLHRATDTQYFGPGTRLTVL.

CDR3 sequence: CASSPREDWVSYEQYF. CDR3 nucleotides: TGTGCCAGCAGCCCCCGAGAGGACTGGGTATCCTACGAGCAGTACTTC. This chain joins TRBV7-9 and TRBJ2-7, with D possibly matching TRBD2 (5 bases). Germline V gene sequence: CDR1 SEHNR, CDR2 FQNEAQ (reference sequence). This CDR3 spans 16 amino acids. V gave up 5 bases and J gave up 1 base, with 18 bases separating them.

J is TRBJ2-2 and V is TRBV10-1, with 10 bases fitting TRBD1. In germline, CDR1 is WNHNN, CDR2 SYGVQD (reference sequence). After removal of 5 bases from V and 7 bases from J, the junction contained 7 bases not matched to a gene. The length of the CDR3 is 15 residues. The CDR3 DNA reads TGCGCCAGCAGTCCCCGGGGACAGGGGATCGGGGAGCTGTTTTTT. The encoded protein is CASSPRGQGIGELFF.

V gene TRBV10-1 combines with J gene TRBJ2-5, with D possibly being TRBD2 (5 bases). Germline values: CDR1 WNHNN, CDR2 SYGVQD (reference sequence). The CDR3 has 13 amino acids. The V and J ends lost 4 bases and 1 base respectively, with 7 bases between them. As DNA, the CDR3 is TGCGCCAGCAGTGTCGGGATCCAAGAGACCCAGTACTTC. Residues: CASSVGIQETQYF.

The J gene is TRBJ2-1, the V gene TRBV5-1; D is unresolved. The germline V gene has CDR1 SGHRS and CDR2 YFSETQ. This CDR3 comprises 14 residues. V was pared by 0 bases and J by 8 bases, with 12 bases between. CDR3 amino acids: CASSLDGNKDEQFF. CDR3 coding DNA: TGCGCCAGCAGCTTGGATGGGAACAAGGATGAGCAGTTCTTC.

The chain recombines TRBV29-1 with TRBJ2-7; D possibly uses TRBD1 or TRBD2 (5 bases each). CDR1 is SQVTM and CDR2 is ANQGSEA in the germline V gene. CDR3 length: 14 amino acids. V lost 0 bases and J lost 3, with 12 bases in between. CDR3 sequence reads: CSVEDRGTDYEQYF. The CDR3 DNA follows: TGCAGCGTTGAAGATCGGGGCACCGACTACGAGCAGTACTTC.

V gene TRBV6-1 combines with J gene TRBJ2-1; TRBD2 aligns across 7 bases. V shed 10 bases, J shed 9 bases, and the junction held 9 bases outside the gene matches. Germline CDR1 MNHNS, CDR2 SASEGT. This CDR3 has 12 residues. For the CDR3, the DNA is TGTGCCACCCCGGGAGGTTCCAGTGAGCAGTTCTTC. Translation: CATPGGSSEQFF.

The rearrangement joins TRBV5-1 to TRBJ2-1; 10 nucleotides line up with TRBD1. V gave up 4 bases and J gave up 6 bases; unmatched junction bases: 7. CDR1 is SGHRS, CDR2 YFSETQ, per germline. CDR3 size: 15 residues. Here the CDR3 DNA reads TGCGCCAGCAGCCTGGGACAGGGGAGTTTCAATGAGCAGTTCTTC. It is translated as CASSLGQGSFNEQFF.

Only a few counts were recorded for this clone. V and J are TRBV19 and TRBJ1-3, with no clear D. Germline V gene data show CDR1 as LNHDA and CDR2 as SQIVND (reference sequence). V lost 6 bases and J 3 bases, leaving 6 bases between the germline ends. The CDR3 runs to 12 residues. In nucleotides, the CDR3 is TGTGCCAGTAGCCCCAATGGAAACACCATATATTTT. This sequence encodes CASSPNGNTIYF.

This clone rates as medium-sized. This sequence joins TRBV10-3 and TRBJ2-7; 10 positions match TRBD2. Germline V lookup: CDR1 ENHRY, CDR2 SYGVKD. This CDR3 has 17 residues. J lost 0 bases, V lost 2 bases, and 7 bases had no gene match. For the CDR3, the DNA is TGTGCCATCAGTGAGACCGCTCCTAGCGGGAGCTCCTACGAGCAGTACTTC. This sequence encodes CAISETAPSGSSYEQYF.

The genes are TRBV5-1 and TRBJ2-2; D is tentatively TRBD1 or TRBD2 (5 bases each). Germline V CDR1 and CDR2: SGHRS, YFSETQ. CDR3 size: 13 residues. Trimming cost V 2 bases and J 4 bases, with 6 bases left between them. The CDR3 bases are TGCGCCAGCAGCTTCGGGACCACCGGGGAGCTGTTTTTT. Its translation is CASSFGTTGELFF.

The CDR3 sequence: CASSPNAGNPQETQYF. CDR3 in DNA: TGTGCCAGCTCACCGAATGCAGGGAACCCCCAAGAGACCCAGTACTTC. The chain joins TRBV18 to TRBJ2-5, with D perhaps TRBD1 (5 bases). Germline V gene sequence: CDR1 KGHSH, CDR2 LQKENI. Trimming removed 3 bases from V and 1 base from J, with 15 bases in between. The CDR3 loop spans 16 amino acids. Based on the CDR3 plus reference TRBV18 and TRBJ2-5, the full variable domain is NAGVMQNPRHLVRRRGQEARLRCSPMKGHSHVYWYRQLPEEGLKFMVYLQKENIIDESGMPKERFSAEFPKEGPSILRIQQVVRGDSAAYFCASSPNAGNPQETQYFGPGTRLLVL.

The chain uses TRBV28 and TRBJ2-1, with 11 bases identical to TRBD2. Germline values: CDR1 MDHEN, CDR2 SYDVKM. The CDR3 is 14 amino acids. The ends lost 5 bases at V and 7 bases at J; junction bases unmatched: 4. The CDR3 nucleotides are TGTGCCAGCAGTATTAGCGGGGGGGATAATGAGCAGTTCTTC. Its translation: CASSISGGDNEQFF.

The chain uses TRBV14 and TRBJ2-7; TRBD2 aligns across 8 bases. CDR1 is SGHDN and CDR2 is FVKESK in the germline V gene. This CDR3 is built from 15 residues. The trim removed 4 bases at V and 6 bases at J, leaving 11 bases unmatched. The CDR3 coding sequence is TGTGCCAGCAGCCTCAGCGGGAGTATCGCTTCCGAGCAGTACTTC. It encodes CASSLSGSIASEQYF.